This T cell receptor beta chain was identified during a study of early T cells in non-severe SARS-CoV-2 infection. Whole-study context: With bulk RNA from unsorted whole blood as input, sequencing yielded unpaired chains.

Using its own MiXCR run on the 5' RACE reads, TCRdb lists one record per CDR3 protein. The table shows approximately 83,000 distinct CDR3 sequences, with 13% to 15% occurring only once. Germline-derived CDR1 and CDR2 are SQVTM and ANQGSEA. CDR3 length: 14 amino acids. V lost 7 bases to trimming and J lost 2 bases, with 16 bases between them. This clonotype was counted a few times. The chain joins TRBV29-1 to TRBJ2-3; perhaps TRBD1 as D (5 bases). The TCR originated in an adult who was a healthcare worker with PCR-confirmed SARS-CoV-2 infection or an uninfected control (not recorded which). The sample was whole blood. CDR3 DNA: TGCAGCGCACTAAGGGGTCAGCTCACAGATACGCAGTATTTT. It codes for CSALRGQLTDTQYF.